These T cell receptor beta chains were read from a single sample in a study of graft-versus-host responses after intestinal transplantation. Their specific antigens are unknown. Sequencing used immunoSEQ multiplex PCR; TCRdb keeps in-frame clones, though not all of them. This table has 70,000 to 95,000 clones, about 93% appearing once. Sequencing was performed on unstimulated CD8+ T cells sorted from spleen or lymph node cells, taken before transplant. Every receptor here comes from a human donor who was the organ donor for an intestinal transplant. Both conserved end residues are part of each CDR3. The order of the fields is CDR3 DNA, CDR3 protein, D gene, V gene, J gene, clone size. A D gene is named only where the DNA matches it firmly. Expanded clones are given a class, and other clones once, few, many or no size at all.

TGTGCCAGCAGTGCCACAAGGGGATCTGGAAACACCATATATTTT	CASSATRGSGNTIYF	NA	TRBV27	TRBJ1-3	NA
TGTGCCAGCAGCTTTGTGGACAGGGGGTACGAGCAGTACTTC	CASSFVDRGYEQYF	TRBD1	TRBV7-9	TRBJ2-7	NA
TGTGCCAGCAGCTTACCCCCTGGGGGACTAGCGGGACTGACCGAGCAGTACTTC	CASSLPPGGLAGLTEQYF	TRBD2	TRBV7-2	TRBJ2-7	NA
TGCAGCGTTGGGACAGGTGGCGGCGAGCAGTACTTC	CSVGTGGGEQYF	TRBD1	TRBV29-1	TRBJ2-7	NA
TGTGCCAGCAGCCGGGACAGGGTGCGAGAAAAACTGTTTTTT	CASSRDRVREKLFF	TRBD1	TRBV6-1	TRBJ1-4	NA
TGTGCCAGCAGCCGCGGGGCCGAGGGGTACGAGCAGTACTTC	CASSRGAEGYEQYF	NA	TRBV9	TRBJ2-7	NA
TGTGCCTGGAGTCGACAGGCAAATCAGCCCCAGCATTTT	CAWSRQANQPQHF	NA	TRBV30	TRBJ1-5	NA
TGTGCCATCAGCGATACAGGGGAAAACATTCAGTACTTC	CAISDTGENIQYF	TRBD1	TRBV10-3	TRBJ2-4	NA
TGTGCCAGCCAACAACAGGGGCCTCCTCCCACAGATACGCAGTATTTT	CASQQQGPPPTDTQYF	TRBD1	TRBV9	TRBJ2-3	once
TGTGCCTGGAGGGCGGAGCACAGGGGGGGTGAGCAGTACTTC	CAWRAEHRGGEQYF	NA	TRBV30	TRBJ2-7	NA
TGTGCCATCAGTGAGTCCGCGGGGGCGTACGGCTACACCTTC	CAISESAGAYGYTF	NA	TRBV10-3	TRBJ1-2	NA
TGTGCCAGCAGTTTAATCTCAGGGGGGCCCTACGAGCAGTACTTC	CASSLISGGPYEQYF	NA	TRBV27	TRBJ2-7	NA
TGCGCCAGCAGCCAAGAACTAGCGGGAGAGAATACGCAGTATTTT	CASSQELAGENTQYF	TRBD2	TRBV4-3	TRBJ2-3	NA
TGCAGCGTTGACTTTCTAGCGGGAGGTTACAATGAGCAGTTCTTC	CSVDFLAGGYNEQFF	TRBD2	TRBV29-1	TRBJ2-1	NA
TGTGCCAGCAGTTTTCGTGGACAGCCTATATTGGGATACACCTTC	CASSFRGQPILGYTF	NA	TRBV27	TRBJ1-2	NA
TGTGCCAGCAGCTGGCCTAGGATCCGAGAGACCCAGTACTTC	CASSWPRIRETQYF	NA	TRBV5-6	TRBJ2-5	NA